The next 30 T cell receptor beta chains were all read from a single sample in a study of T cell responses to AZD1222 COVID-19 vaccine. Sequenced by immunoSEQ multiplex PCR; TCRdb stores in-frame clones only, minus some. The sample gives 75,000 to 100,000 clones, 90% to 95% of which show up once; about an eighth is in the top ten. This sample comprised peripheral blood, obtained on day 0 of AZD1222 vaccination. Source of these receptors: an adult in good health.

V and J are TRBV5-4 and TRBJ1-2, with a weak D call TRBD1 (5 bases). This CDR3 contains 14 residues. With 0 bases removed from V and 3 bases from J, the gap between germline ends came to 9 bases. The germline gives CDR1 SGHNT, CDR2 YYREEE (reference sequence). Here the CDR3 DNA reads TGTGCCAGCAGCTTGGTAGGACACCACTATGGCTACACCTTC. Its translation is CASSLVGHHYGYTF.

V gene TRBV10-3 combines with J gene TRBJ2-3; either TRBD1 or TRBD2 may fit D (6 bases each). CDR1 and CDR2 from the germline V gene are ENHRY and SYGVKD. This CDR3 contains 15 residues. Trimming shortened V by 11 bases and J by 4 bases, and 22 bases separated the two germline ends. For the CDR3, the DNA is TGTGCCGGCAGGGGAGGAGGAGACTGGGCAGATACGCAGTATTTT. This gives the protein CAGRGGGDWADTQYF.

The gene calls are TRBV10-3 and TRBJ2-2; D is unresolved. With 5 bases removed from V and 6 bases from J, the gap between germline ends came to 10 bases. Germline V gene lookup returns CDR1 ENHRY and CDR2 SYGVKD. This CDR3 has 13 amino acids. CDR3 protein: CAISPEGPGELFF. CDR3 in DNA: TGTGCCATCAGTCCCGAAGGGCCCGGGGAGCTGTTTTTT.

The chain joins TRBV19 to TRBJ2-7, with D hard to call. Germline CDR1 reads LNHDA; CDR2 reads SQIVND (reference sequence). This CDR3 region has 11 residues. Trimming stripped 5 bases from V and 1 base from J, with 3 bases between. The CDR3 spells CASSGSYEQYF. CDR3 bases: TGTGCCAGTAGTGGTTCCTACGAGCAGTACTTC.

V gene TRBV27 combines with J gene TRBJ1-2; no clear D gene. Trimming shortened V by 2 bases and J by 4 bases, and 8 bases separated the two germline ends. CDR3 length: 13 amino acids. Per germline, CDR1 MNHEY and CDR2 SMNVEV (reference sequence). The CDR3 DNA reads TGTGCCAGCAGTTTAAGGCAGTCCTATGGCTACACCTTC. Amino acid sequence: CASSLRQSYGYTF.

The CDR3, as DNA: TGTGCCAGCTCGCCAGGGGGGGCTGAAGCTTTCTTT. This encodes CASSPGGAEAFF. This sequence joins TRBV18 and TRBJ1-1, with 7 bases aligning to TRBD1. The CDR3 has 12 amino acids. Unmatched junction bases numbered 4, after V lost 6 bases and J lost 6 bases. In germline, CDR1 is KGHSH, CDR2 LQKENI.

The chain links TRBV7-9 to TRBJ2-7; D is tentatively TRBD1 or TRBD2 (5 bases each). The CDR3 contains 12 residues. The V and J ends lost 8 bases and 5 bases respectively, with 13 bases between them. CDR1 is SEHNR, CDR2 FQNEAQ, per germline (reference sequence). In DNA form, the CDR3 reads TGTGCCAGCTCGGGGCAGGAAAACGAGCAGTACTTC. It specifies CASSGQENEQYF.

J is TRBJ2-7 and V is TRBV7-6; TRBD2 agrees at 14 bases. Germline V lookup: CDR1 SGHVS, CDR2 FNYEAQ. V gave up 5 bases and J gave up 2 bases; unmatched junction bases: 5. This CDR3 has 16 residues. DNA for the CDR3: TGTGCCAGCAGCGACCGACTAGCGGGGGGGCCCTACGAGCAGTACTTC. This encodes CASSDRLAGGPYEQYF. The full variable domain, with the rest looked up from reference TRBV7-6 and TRBJ2-7, is GAGVSQSPRYKVTKRGQDVALRCDPISGHVSLYWYRQALGQGPEFLTYFNYEAQQDKSGLPNDRFSAERPEGSISTLTIQRTEQRDSAMYRCASSDRLAGGPYEQYFGPGTRLTVT.

The chain couples TRBV7-9 to TRBJ1-2, with 9 bases that match TRBD1. Germline V CDR1 and CDR2: SEHNR, FQNEAQ (reference sequence). Germline trimming cut 4 bases from V and 14 bases from J; bases unmatched to any gene: 5. The CDR3 length is 11 residues. The CDR3 reads CASSSRDRDTF. CDR3 sequence (DNA): TGTGCCAGCAGCTCCCGGGACAGGGATACCTTC.

The chain uses TRBV7-6 and TRBJ1-6; 8 bases are a match to TRBD1. Germline V lookup: CDR1 SGHVS, CDR2 FNYEAQ. The length of the CDR3 is 15 residues. Germline trimming cut 5 bases from V and 9 bases from J; bases unmatched to any gene: 9. As DNA, the CDR3 is TGTGCCAGCAGCCCAACCAGACAGGGGCTTTCACCCCTCCACTTT. It yields the protein CASSPTRQGLSPLHF.

The chain has TRBV30 and TRBJ1-2; unclear D gene. Per the germline V gene, CDR1 is GTSNPN and CDR2 is SVGIG (reference sequence). V lost 2 bases, J lost 6 bases, and 4 bases lay in between. The CDR3 is 10 residues long. CDR3 protein: CAWSSDGYTF. The DNA of the CDR3 is TGTGCCTGGAGTAGTGATGGCTACACCTTC.

The chain couples TRBV27 to TRBJ2-5; perhaps D is TRBD1 or TRBD2 (5 bases each). Deletions cut 2 bases from V and 0 bases from J, with 10 bases between. CDR3 length equals 15 residues. The germline gives CDR1 MNHEY, CDR2 SMNVEV (reference sequence). The CDR3 reads CASSLVWGYQETQYF. The CDR3 nucleotides read TGTGCCAGCAGTTTAGTGTGGGGGTACCAAGAGACCCAGTACTTC.

The V and J genes are TRBV6-5 and TRBJ1-5; D possibly corresponds to TRBD1 (5 bases). Per germline, CDR1 MNHEY and CDR2 SVGAGI. Trimming stripped 2 bases from V and 12 bases from J, with 14 bases between. This CDR3 has 13 amino acids. CDR3 nucleotides: TGTGCCAGCAGTTACGTATTGGGGGGGTTCCAGCATTTT. It translates to CASSYVLGGFQHF.

V gene TRBV3-1 (or the pseudogene TRBV3-2) combines with J gene TRBJ2-5; D gene uncertain. V lost 3 bases to trimming and J lost 1 base, with 3 bases between them. The CDR3 runs to 12 residues. CDR1 and CDR2 (germline): LGHDT, YNNKEL (reference sequence). The CDR3 bases are TGTGCCAGCAGCCAGGTCCAAGAGACCCAGTACTTC. It translates to CASSQVQETQYF.

The chain is built from TRBV10-2 and TRBJ2-7; no definite D call. Deletions cut 0 bases from V and 5 bases from J, with 2 bases between. The CDR3 sequence is 11 residues long. Germline assignment: CDR1 WSHSY and CDR2 SAAADI. CDR3: CASSESDEQYF. CDR3 nucleotides: TGCGCCAGCAGTGAGTCGGACGAGCAGTACTTC.

The chain links TRBV7-9 to TRBJ1-6; D gene unclear. This CDR3 is built from 12 residues. Trimming took off 7 bases at V and 12 bases at J, with 13 bases between the two ends. Germline V gene data show CDR1 as SEHNR and CDR2 as FQNEAQ (reference sequence). CDR3 sequence reads: CASISEGGPLHF. For the CDR3, the DNA is TGTGCCAGCATCTCGGAGGGTGGACCCCTCCACTTT.

This clone has only one observation. The chain links TRBV6-1 to TRBJ2-1, with TRBD1 matching 7 bases. V was clipped by 0 bases and J by 15 bases; unmatched bases: 8. The CDR3 consists of 13 residues. Germline V CDR1 and CDR2: MNHNS, SASEGT. CDR3 sequence: CASSEAGTANRFF. CDR3 in DNA: TGTGCCAGCAGTGAAGCCGGGACAGCTAACCGGTTCTTC.

This chain joins TRBV4-1 and TRBJ2-7; D is unresolved. The CDR3 has 18 amino acids. CDR1 is MGHRA and CDR2 is YSYEKL in the germline V gene. V dropped 0 bases and J dropped 4 bases, with 22 bases sitting between them. The CDR3 DNA follows: TGCGCCAGCAGCCAAGAGTGGTCTAGGCTCACGGACCTATACGAGCAGTACTTC. As protein: CASSQEWSRLTDLYEQYF.

The CDR3 nucleotides are TGTGCCAGCAGTTACGTGAACACTGAAGCTTTCTTT. Translated, it gives CASSYVNTEAFF. The chain is built from TRBV6-2 or TRBV6-3 and TRBJ1-1; D is uncertain. Germline-derived CDR1 and CDR2 are MNHEY and SVGEGT. Trimming left V 2 bases short and J 0 bases short, with 1 base between. This CDR3 has 12 residues.

This clone was recorded only once. The J gene is TRBJ1-5, the V gene TRBV6-2 or TRBV6-3; D call uncertain. The V gene's germline CDR1 is MNHEY and CDR2 SVGEGT. The CDR3 sequence is 14 residues long. Trimming stripped 6 bases from V and 6 bases from J, with 15 bases between. For the CDR3, the DNA is TGTGCCAGCAGCCTACCTCCCAAGGGTCAGCCCCAGCATTTT. Translation gives CASSLPPKGQPQHF.

The chain recombines TRBV4-2 with TRBJ1-5, with D possibly matching TRBD1 (6 bases). V lost 8 bases and J lost 2, with 13 bases in between. The length of the CDR3 is 14 residues. Per the germline V gene, CDR1 is LGHNA and CDR2 is YNFKEQ. This chain's CDR3 is CASSTGTGNQPQHF. The CDR3 DNA follows: TGTGCCAGCTCCACAGGGACGGGCAATCAGCCCCAGCATTTT.

V usage is TRBV7-9 and J usage is TRBJ2-7; D possibly corresponds to TRBD2 (6 bases). Germline CDR1 reads SEHNR; CDR2 reads FQNEAQ (reference sequence). This CDR3 is 15 amino acids long. Deletions cut 7 bases from V and 0 bases from J, with 16 bases between. CDR3 in DNA: TGTGCCAGCACCCGGGACTCAAGCAGCTCCTACGAGCAGTACTTC. This gives the protein CASTRDSSSSYEQYF.

CDR3 in amino acids: CSVEDTGTGELFF. The DNA of the CDR3 is TGCAGCGTTGAAGATACGGGGACCGGGGAGCTGTTTTTT. This chain links TRBV29-1 with TRBJ2-2, with D perhaps matching TRBD2 (5 bases). This CDR3 spans 13 amino acids. Deletions cut 0 bases from V and 5 bases from J, with 7 bases between. Germline assignment: CDR1 SQVTM and CDR2 ANQGSEA.

This rearrangement joins TRBV5-4 to TRBJ1-2; TRBD1 aligns across 8 bases. With 0 bases clipped from V and 4 bases from J, the junction kept 5 bases outside the gene matches. Germline V gene lookup returns CDR1 SGHNT and CDR2 YYREEE (reference sequence). The CDR3 contains 15 residues. CDR3 amino acids: CASSLGTGIGYGYTF. As DNA, the CDR3 is TGTGCCAGCAGCTTGGGGACAGGGATTGGCTATGGCTACACCTTC.

V gene TRBV19 combines with J gene TRBJ2-7; 7 nucleotides agree with TRBD1. V lost 1 base and J lost 0; bases outside the gene matches: 0. This CDR3 spans 14 amino acids. Germline V gene data show CDR1 as LNHDA and CDR2 as SQIVND (reference sequence). CDR3 bases: TGTGCCAGTAGTATAGCAGGGGGCTCCTACGAGCAGTACTTC. Its protein is CASSIAGGSYEQYF.

This chain links TRBV3-1 (or the pseudogene TRBV3-2) with TRBJ2-5; TRBD2 matches at 9 bases. CDR3 length equals 13 residues. The ends lost 7 bases at V and 1 base at J; junction bases unmatched: 1. From germline, CDR1 is LGHDT and CDR2 YNNKEL (reference sequence). The DNA for the CDR3 is TGTGCCAGCACTAGCGGGGCCCAAGAGACCCAGTACTTC. Translating gives CASTSGAQETQYF.

The genes are TRBV2 and TRBJ1-5; D is unresolved. The length of the CDR3 is 13 residues. Germline values: CDR1 SNHLY, CDR2 FYNNEI. Trimming shortened V by 3 bases and J by 7 bases, and 10 bases separated the two germline ends. The CDR3 reads CASSEEGGQPQHF. DNA for the CDR3: TGTGCCAGCAGTGAGGAGGGCGGCCAGCCCCAGCATTTT.

This clone was recorded once. The chain couples TRBV5-1 to TRBJ1-4; TRBD1 is a possible D gene (5 bases). V dropped 0 bases and J dropped 7 bases, with 16 bases sitting between them. Germline CDR1 is SGHRS and CDR2 is YFSETQ. The CDR3 is made up of 16 amino acids. Here the CDR3 reads CASSLDVTGHGEKLFF. The DNA for the CDR3 is TGCGCCAGCAGCTTGGACGTGACGGGGCATGGTGAAAAACTGTTTTTT.

The rearrangement links TRBV4-3 to TRBJ1-3; tentative D call: TRBD1 (6 bases). Trimming took 0 bases from V and 2 from J, leaving 8 bases between them. CDR1 LGHNA and CDR2 YSLEER come from the germline V gene. This CDR3 contains 15 residues. Written as DNA, the CDR3 is TGCGCCAGCAGCCAAGAGTGGACAGCTGGAAACACCATATATTTT. Its protein is CASSQEWTAGNTIYF.

The chain employs TRBV5-5 and TRBJ2-5; tentatively, D is TRBD1 or TRBD2 (5 bases each). The germline V and J ends were trimmed by 2 bases and 1 base, with 9 bases remaining between them. From germline, CDR1 is SGHKS and CDR2 YYEKEE (reference sequence). The CDR3 sequence is 14 residues long. The chain's CDR3 is CASSFPGTQETQYF. Written as DNA, the CDR3 is TGTGCCAGCAGCTTCCCCGGGACCCAAGAGACCCAGTACTTC.